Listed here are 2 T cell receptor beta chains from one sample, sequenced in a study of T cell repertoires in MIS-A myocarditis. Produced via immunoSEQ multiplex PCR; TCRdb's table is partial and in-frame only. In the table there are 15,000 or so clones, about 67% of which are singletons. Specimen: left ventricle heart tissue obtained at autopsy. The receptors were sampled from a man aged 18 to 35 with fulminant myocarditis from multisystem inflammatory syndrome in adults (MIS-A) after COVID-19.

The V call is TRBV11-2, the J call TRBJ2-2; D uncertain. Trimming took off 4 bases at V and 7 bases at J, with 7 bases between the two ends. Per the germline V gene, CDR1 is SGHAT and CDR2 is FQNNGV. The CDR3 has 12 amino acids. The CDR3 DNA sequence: TGTGCCAGCAGCTCCTCCAGCGGGGAGCTGTTTTTT. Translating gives CASSSSSGELFF.

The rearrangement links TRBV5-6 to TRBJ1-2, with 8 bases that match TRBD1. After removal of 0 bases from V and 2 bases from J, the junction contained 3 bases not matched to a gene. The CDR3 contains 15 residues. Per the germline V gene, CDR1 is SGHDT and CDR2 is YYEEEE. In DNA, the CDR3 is TGTGCCAGCAGCTTGGGGACAGGGAGCAACTATGGCTACACCTTC. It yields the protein CASSLGTGSNYGYTF.